One and the same sample provided the 21 T cell receptor beta chains below, sequenced in a study of blood T cell repertoires in COVID-19 (TCRdb year 2020). The library was built by means of the immunoSEQ multiplex PCR assay. TCRdb stores this immuneACCESS table with in-frame sequences only. Part of the clones is absent; in the studies checked, under half of the shortfall reflects unresolved V genes, and no reason is known for the rest. For this sample there are roughly 72,000 clones; about four fifths appear just once. The top ten clonotypes cover less than 5.5% of the sample. The specimen sequenced was peripheral blood. All receptors derive from a woman at least 80 years old with active or convalescent COVID-19.

The chain joins TRBV20-1 to TRBJ2-1; 7 nucleotides align to TRBD1. V lost 2 bases, J lost 9 bases, and 1 base stayed unmatched. Germline CDR1 DFQATT, CDR2 SNEGSKA (reference sequence). The CDR3 covers 11 residues. CDR3 nucleotides: TGCAGTGCTAGAACAGGGGTTGAGCAGTTCTTC. It encodes CSARTGVEQFF.

This clone has a handful of counts. The chain uses TRBV27 and TRBJ2-7; D is possibly TRBD2 (5 bases). The CDR3 consists of 13 residues. Trimming cost V 5 bases and J 4 bases, with 12 bases left between them. Germline lookup yields CDR1 MNHEY and CDR2 SMNVEV (reference sequence). The CDR3 protein is CASSPGREYEQYF. The CDR3 DNA follows: TGTGCCAGCAGTCCCGGACGGGAATACGAGCAGTACTTC.

The V gene is TRBV7-9, the J gene TRBJ2-7, with TRBD2 matching over 8 bases. CDR3 length: 16 residues. From germline, CDR1 is SEHNR and CDR2 FQNEAQ (reference sequence). J was trimmed by 5 bases and V by 5 bases; bases with no gene match: 14. CDR3: CASSTRTSGAPHEQYF. The DNA of the CDR3 is TGTGCCAGCAGCACCCGAACTAGCGGAGCACCCCACGAGCAGTACTTC.

This chain uses TRBV19 with TRBJ1-5, with a weak D call TRBD1 (6 bases). Trimming took 5 bases from V and 7 from J, leaving 18 bases between them. Germline-derived CDR1 and CDR2 are LNHDA and SQIVND (reference sequence). This CDR3 spans 15 amino acids. The CDR3 DNA sequence: TGTGCCAGTAGTTTACACAGGGCCTCAACCCAGCCCCAGCATTTT. Translation: CASSLHRASTQPQHF.

This chain links TRBV18 with TRBJ1-1; D is perhaps TRBD1 (5 bases). The CDR3 runs 15 residues. The germline V gene has CDR1 KGHSH and CDR2 LQKENI. Deletions cut 4 bases from V and 3 bases from J, with 15 bases between. The CDR3 bases are TGTGCCAGCTCACGGGACTCTGGGTGGGACACTGAAGCTTTCTTT. Translation gives CASSRDSGWDTEAFF.

The chain employs TRBV7-9 and TRBJ2-1; 12 bases are a match to TRBD2. Looked up from germline, CDR1 is SEHNR and CDR2 is FQNEAQ (reference sequence). The CDR3 covers 16 residues. Unmatched junction bases numbered 11, after V lost 5 bases and J lost 9 bases. The CDR3 DNA reads TGTGCCAGCAGCGACAGACTAGCGGGGGCCCGGAGTGAGCAGTTCTTC. Its translation: CASSDRLAGARSEQFF.

The rearrangement links TRBV5-1 to TRBJ1-2; 8 bases map to TRBD1. Germline CDR1 and CDR2: SGHRS and YFSETQ. CDR3 length: 14 residues. The junction had 13 bases not matched to a gene; V was cut back by 5 bases and J by 10 bases. Here the CDR3 DNA reads TGCGCCAGCAGTAGGGGACAGGTCTTGGAAACCTACACCTTC. It specifies CASSRGQVLETYTF.

In its sample, this clone was seen once. The chain combines TRBV29-1 with TRBJ1-1, with 7 bases matching TRBD1. The V gene end was trimmed by 7 bases and the J gene end by 0 bases; junction bases not matched to a gene: 8. Germline CDR1 is SQVTM and CDR2 is ANQGSEA. The CDR3 spans 14 residues. The CDR3 DNA sequence: TGCAGCGCCCAAAGACAGGGTATGAACACTGAAGCTTTCTTT. It specifies CSAQRQGMNTEAFF.

The rearrangement joins TRBV7-9 to TRBJ2-3; a weak D match, TRBD2 (5 bases). From germline, CDR1 is SEHNR and CDR2 FQNEAQ (reference sequence). The CDR3 has 16 amino acids. Trimming pared 6 bases from V and 0 bases from J, leaving 16 bases between. The CDR3 nucleotides are TGTGCCAGCAGTTCCCAAGGACTGAGGAGCACAGATACGCAGTATTTT. Translation gives CASSSQGLRSTDTQYF.

The chain links TRBV18 to TRBJ2-5; maybe TRBD1 (6 bases). The V end was cut by 0 bases, the J end by 2 bases, with 7 bases between. Germline V gene data show CDR1 as KGHSH and CDR2 as LQKENI. This CDR3 is built from 14 residues. The CDR3 bases are TGTGCCAGCTCACCACCGGGGGCGCAAGAGACCCAGTACTTC. It codes for CASSPPGAQETQYF.

This clone came up once. CDR3 DNA: TGTGCCAGCAGCGTAACTACAGGCCAACAAGAGACCCAGTACTTC. Translation gives CASSVTTGQQETQYF. The chain recombines TRBV9 with TRBJ2-5, with D possibly TRBD1 on 5 matching bases. Germline loops: CDR1 SGDLS, CDR2 YYNGEE. The CDR3 spans 15 residues. Trimming took 1 base from V and 2 from J, leaving 12 bases between them. Full variable domain (missing parts from reference TRBV9 and TRBJ2-5): DSGVTQTPKHLITATGQRVTLRCSPRSGDLSVYWYQQSLDQGLQFLIQYYNGEERAKGNILERFSAQQFPDLHSELNLSSLELGDSALYFCASSVTTGQQETQYFGPGTRLLVL.

The CDR3 DNA reads as TGTGCCAGCAGCCAAGAAAGCGGGACTTACACCGGGGAGCTGTTTTTT. Translating it yields CASSQESGTYTGELFF. The chain carries TRBV3-1 (or the pseudogene TRBV3-2) and TRBJ2-2, with TRBD2 identical over 7 bases. Germline CDR1 is LGHDT and CDR2 is YNNKEL (reference sequence). This CDR3 region has 16 residues. J was trimmed by 3 bases and V by 0 bases; bases with no gene match: 4.

CDR3 in DNA: TGTGCCAGCAGCTTGACGACACTTGAGAACTATGGCTACACCTTC. This sequence encodes CASSLTTLENYGYTF. This rearrangement joins TRBV5-5 to TRBJ1-2; no reliable D call. V was shortened by 1 base and J by 2 bases, with 12 bases between the two germline ends. CDR3 length: 15 amino acids. The germline gives CDR1 SGHKS, CDR2 YYEKEE (reference sequence).

V is TRBV7-9 and J is TRBJ2-5; D possibly corresponds to TRBD2 (6 bases). V dropped 5 bases and J dropped 3 bases, with 19 bases sitting between them. The CDR3 length is 16 residues. Germline V gene data show CDR1 as SEHNR and CDR2 as FQNEAQ (reference sequence). CDR3 sequence reads: CASSPGAGPMKETQYF. CDR3 DNA sequence: TGTGCCAGCAGCCCAGGAGCGGGTCCGATGAAAGAGACCCAGTACTTC.

The CDR3: CASSPQGQGADTQYF. The CDR3 DNA sequence: TGTGCCAGCTCACCACAGGGACAGGGGGCAGATACGCAGTATTTT. The chain carries TRBV18 and TRBJ2-3; 11 bases map to TRBD1. Per germline, CDR1 KGHSH and CDR2 LQKENI. CDR3 size: 15 residues. V was pared by 1 base and J by 4 bases, with 1 base of the junction left unmatched.

The gene calls are TRBV24-1 and TRBJ2-1; D is possibly TRBD2 (5 bases). The CDR3 totals 13 residues. The V end was cut by 9 bases, the J end by 10 bases, with 18 bases between. Germline CDR1 reads KGHDR; CDR2 reads SFDVKD. The chain's CDR3 is CATGRYGVYEQFF. CDR3 nucleotide sequence: TGTGCCACCGGGAGATACGGGGTTTACGAGCAGTTCTTC.

This rearrangement joins TRBV2 to TRBJ1-3; no clear D gene. The CDR3 has 15 amino acids. V was cut by 3 bases and J by 0 bases, with 9 bases left in between. Germline V lookup: CDR1 SNHLY, CDR2 FYNNEI. The chain's CDR3 is CASSDLGSSGNTIYF. The CDR3 region has the DNA TGTGCCAGCAGTGATTTGGGGAGCTCTGGAAACACCATATATTTT.

This clone was observed a single time. The V and J genes are TRBV5-5 and TRBJ2-7; D may be TRBD1 (5 bases). CDR1 and CDR2 (germline): SGHKS, YYEKEE (reference sequence). The ends were cut back, 4 bases at V and 0 bases at J, with 11 bases in the middle. The length of the CDR3 is 14 residues. The CDR3 here is CASSRGQFSYEQYF. The CDR3 nucleotides read TGTGCCAGCAGCCGCGGACAATTCTCCTACGAGCAGTACTTC.

The chain employs TRBV28 and TRBJ1-2; 7 bases line up with TRBD1. From germline, CDR1 is MDHEN and CDR2 SYDVKM. V lost 6 bases to trimming and J lost 0 bases; unmatched junction nucleotides: 7. This CDR3 has 15 amino acids. The CDR3 nucleotides are TGTGCCAGCAGAACGAGGGACAGAGCTAACTATGGCTACACCTTC. It translates to CASRTRDRANYGYTF.

The chain recombines TRBV5-1 with TRBJ1-1, with a weak D call TRBD1 (6 bases). V shed 4 bases and J shed 1 base, with 11 bases lying between them. CDR3 length: 14 residues. Per the germline V gene, CDR1 is SGHRS and CDR2 is YFSETQ. This CDR3 is CASSTVGGNTEAFF. In nucleotides, the CDR3 is TGCGCCAGCAGCACTGTAGGGGGGAACACTGAAGCTTTCTTT.

This chain uses TRBV11-2 with TRBJ2-7; a weak D match, TRBD2 (5 bases). Germline assignment: CDR1 SGHAT and CDR2 FQNNGV. V lost 5 bases, J lost 2 bases, and 10 bases lay in between. The CDR3 has 13 amino acids. Here the CDR3 DNA reads TGTGCCAGCAGCCTTGGGAGCACCTACGAGCAGTACTTC. Its protein is CASSLGSTYEQYF.